This TCR beta chain was captured in a study of human T cells and chemical hapten exposure. This clonotype turned up a few times. Time point noted: pre-sensitization, week 0. Treatment indicated: therapeutic diphenylcyclopropenone sensitization with weekly scalp DPC. TCRdb re-called the RACE reads with MiXCR, one entry per CDR3 protein. The top ten hold 1% to 1.5% of the sample, which has some 38,000 distinct CDR3 sequences, approximately 7.6% seen once. Germline trimming cut 5 bases from V and 9 bases from J; bases unmatched to any gene: 11. Germline V gives CDR1 SEHNR, CDR2 FQNEAQ (reference sequence). The CDR3 spans 15 residues.

This TCR derives from a woman between 45 and 65 years old with alopecia areata. Some clones in this sample may be carry-over from other donors' samples. The chain has TRBV7-9 and TRBJ2-1; 9 nucleotides align to TRBD2. The material was whole blood, obtained in connection with sensitization to the hapten diphenylcyclopropenone (DPC). CDR3 region: CASSPRAGGQPEQFF. In DNA form, the CDR3 reads TGTGCCAGCAGCCCGAGGGCGGGAGGGCAACCTGAGCAGTTCTTC.